This is a list of T cell receptor beta chains from one sample in a study of cytomegalovirus exposure and HLA in healthy donors. Only in-frame clones appear in the TCRdb table, and some are missing; sequencing was by immunoSEQ multiplex PCR. The table includes some 67,000 clones, roughly 80% detected once. The specimen was PBMCs. The receptor source for this set is a woman in her 30s in good health and CMV-seronegative. Each CDR3 is given with its conserved first and last residue. The D gene is left open where the match is weak. The size entry is marked missing in some rows and otherwise reads once, few, many or a size class.

NA	TRBV7-9	TRBJ1-4	TRBD1	TGTGCCAGCAGCCCGGGACAGTCTAATGAAAAACTGTTTTTT	CASSPGQSNEKLFF
NA	TRBV7-9	TRBJ2-5	NA	TGTGCCAGCAGCTTATTTGCAGGGCTGGGAGAGACCCAGTACTTC	CASSLFAGLGETQYF
NA	TRBV7-2	TRBJ2-7	TRBD2	TGTGCCAGCAGCGCTAACCCATTCTTTCGGCGGGGGTCGAGCGAGCAGTACTTC	CASSANPFFRRGSSEQYF
NA	TRBV7-9	TRBJ1-1	NA	TGTGCCAGCAGCTTCACAGTGAACACTGAAGCTTTCTTT	CASSFTVNTEAFF
NA	TRBV10-3	TRBJ2-1	TRBD1	TGTGCCATTGGGACAGTCGAGTACAATGAGCAGTTCTTC	CAIGTVEYNEQFF
NA	TRBV19	TRBJ2-3	NA	TGTGCCAGTAGTATAGTGGCGGTCTGGACAGATACGCAGTATTTT	CASSIVAVWTDTQYF
once	TRBV11-2	TRBJ2-4	NA	TGTGCCAGCAGCTTAGGACAGTTGAAAAACATTCAGTACTTC	CASSLGQLKNIQYF
NA	TRBV4-3	TRBJ1-3	NA	TGCGCCAGCAGCCAAGAGTCTGTCTCTGGAAACACCATATATTTT	CASSQESVSGNTIYF
once	TRBV7-9	TRBJ2-1	TRBD1	TGTGCCAGCAGCTCCGACAGGGGGCAGTCCTACAATGAGCAGTTCTTC	CASSSDRGQSYNEQFF
NA	TRBV2	TRBJ2-3	NA	TGTGCCAGCGGCTTGAGCACAGATACGCAGTATTTT	CASGLSTDTQYF
NA	TRBV7-2	TRBJ2-2	NA	TGTGCCAGCAGCTTAGGAGTGAAAAACACCGGGGAGCTGTTTTTT	CASSLGVKNTGELFF
NA	TRBV2	TRBJ2-7	TRBD1	TGTGCCAGCAAAACCGTCAGGGGAGGACAGGGCTACGAGCAGTACTTC	CASKTVRGGQGYEQYF
NA	TRBV7-2	TRBJ1-6	NA	TGTGCCAGCAGCTTAGGACGGGATAATTCACCCCTCCACTTT	CASSLGRDNSPLHF
once	TRBV18	TRBJ2-3	NA	TGTGCCAGCTCACCACGGGACACCGATACGCAGTATTTT	CASSPRDTDTQYF
NA	TRBV5-1	TRBJ1-1	TRBD1	TGCGCCAGCAGACAGGGGGCGAACACTGAAGCTTTCTTT	CASRQGANTEAFF
NA	TRBV5-6	TRBJ1-1	NA	TGTGCCAGCAGCCGCCACGGGGGGCCGAACACTGAAGCTTTCTTT	CASSRHGGPNTEAFF
NA	TRBV11-2	TRBJ1-2	NA	TGTGCCAGCAGCTGGGGGAGGGGCTTGGACTATGGCTACACCTTC	CASSWGRGLDYGYTF
NA	TRBV2	TRBJ2-2	TRBD2	TGTGCCAGCAGTGAAGCTCGAGCGGGGGGGCCCACCGGGGAGCTGTTTTTT	CASSEARAGGPTGELFF
NA	TRBV11-2	TRBJ2-3	TRBD2	TGTGCCAGCAGCTTAGGTGGCGGGGGGCCCACAGATACGCAGTATTTT	CASSLGGGGPTDTQYF
NA	TRBV5-1	TRBJ2-1	TRBD2	TGCGCCAGCAGCTCTCCAGCGGGGGGGCCGAGTTACAATGAGCAGTTCTTC	CASSSPAGGPSYNEQFF
NA	TRBV10-2	TRBJ2-7	NA	TGCGCCACCACACGGGGGTCTCTCGAGCAGTACTTC	CATTRGSLEQYF
NA	TRBV9	TRBJ2-7	TRBD1	TGTGCCAGCAGCGATGACAGGGGCGAGCAGTACTTC	CASSDDRGEQYF
NA	TRBV5-4	TRBJ2-7	NA	TGTGCCAGCAGCTTGCCGCCGGGAGCGGCCCCAGAGCAGTACTTC	CASSLPPGAAPEQYF
NA	TRBV11-2	TRBJ2-1	TRBD1	TGTGCCAGCAGCTTTTTCCAGGGGGTCTACAATGAGCAGTTCTTC	CASSFFQGVYNEQFF
NA	TRBV6-1	TRBJ2-1	TRBD2	TGTGCCAGCAGCGCGGGGGGGCAGTTCTTC	CASSAGGQFF
NA	TRBV4-3	TRBJ1-5	NA	TGCGCCAGCAGCCAAAGCAAAAATCAGCCCCAGCATTTT	CASSQSKNQPQHF
NA	TRBV6-5	TRBJ2-1	TRBD2	TGTGCCAGCAGGGGGACTAGCGGGGGTCCCGATGAGCAGTTCTTC	CASRGTSGGPDEQFF
NA	TRBV19	TRBJ1-1	NA	TGTGCCAGTAGTCCAACAGGGAACACTGAAGCTTTCTTT	CASSPTGNTEAFF
NA	TRBV7-8	TRBJ1-4	NA	TGTGCCAGCAGTCCTGAGCCGGGTGGCAAACTGTTTTTT	CASSPEPGGKLFF
once	TRBV7-9	TRBJ2-2	TRBD1	TGTGCCAGCCCACTAGGGGGCCCCCACACAAACACCGGGGAGCTGTTTTTT	CASPLGGPHTNTGELFF
few	TRBV19	TRBJ2-7	TRBD1	TGTGCCAGTAGTACCCCGGACAGGCCTTTCTACGAGCAGTACTTC	CASSTPDRPFYEQYF
NA	TRBV28	TRBJ1-6	TRBD1	TGTGCCAGCAGTTTCAGGACAGGGACCTCACCCCTCCACTTT	CASSFRTGTSPLHF
NA	TRBV5-8	TRBJ1-3	NA	TGTGCCAGCAGCTTGTTTTTGTCGGACAGAGATGGAAACACCATATATTTT	CASSLFLSDRDGNTIYF
NA	TRBV4-3	TRBJ2-4	TRBD1	TGCGCCAGCAGCCCCCACAGGGGCGAACTAGCCAAAAACATTCAGTACTTC	CASSPHRGELAKNIQYF
NA	TRBV6-6	TRBJ1-1	NA	TGTGCCAGCACCAAAAAGAGGACTATGAACACTGAAGCTTTCTTT	CASTKKRTMNTEAFF
NA	TRBV5-8	TRBJ2-5	NA	TGTGCCAGCAGCTTGTTCAGGGAAGAGACCCAGTACTTC	CASSLFREETQYF
once	TRBV10-1	TRBJ2-7	TRBD2	TGCGCCAGTTCGGGGCTCGGGGGGTCCTCCGAGCAGTACTTC	CASSGLGGSSEQYF
NA	TRBV28	TRBJ1-6	NA	TGTGCCAGCGTCCGGGGGGGCAATTCACCCCTCCACTTT	CASVRGGNSPLHF
NA	TRBV6-5	TRBJ1-1	NA	TGTGCCAGCAGTTACACCGGGATGAACACTGAAGCTTTCTTT	CASSYTGMNTEAFF
NA	TRBV19	TRBJ2-1	NA	TGTGCCAGTAGTATGCCGGGACTTTTAAATGAGCAGTTCTTC	CASSMPGLLNEQFF